Included here is one T cell receptor (beta chain) sequence, with context. TCR beta CDR3 region amplification was performed from RNA transcripts. RT-PCR in the first round (using the HTBI primer set) targeted the TCR CDR3. A single record per CDR3 protein comes from TCRdb applying MiXCR to the multiplex PCR reads. The table shows about 840,000 distinct CDR3 sequences, with more than 30% occurring only once. The data derive from a study of T cells in Graves' hyperthyroidism and ophthalmopathy. V gave up 3 bases and J gave up 0 bases, with 15 bases separating them. This CDR3 is built from 16 residues. Germline loops: CDR1 MGHRA, CDR2 YSYEKL. These patients, aged 18 to 65, had recently diagnosed hyperthyroidism lasting under 2 months.

The chain couples TRBV4-1 to TRBJ2-7, with D uncertain. The specimen sequenced was blood. The source is a man aged 18 to 30 with Graves' hyperthyroidism. The CDR3 DNA sequence: TGCGCCAGCAGCCAGACGACTGACATCTTCTCCTACGAGCAGTACTTC. Its protein product is CASSQTTDIFSYEQYF.